This T cell receptor beta chain was profiled in a study of blood T cell repertoires in COVID-19. The overall study: Sites across the United States, Italy and Spain contributed samples from acute and convalescent COVID-19. Sources were T cells, B-cell-depleted T cells, or PBMCs; the material itself was cDNA or gDNA.

The CDR3 is 15 residues long. V shed 6 bases, J shed 7 bases, and the junction held 11 bases outside the gene matches. Germline values: CDR1 MNHEY, CDR2 SVGAGI. Sequencing was performed with immunoSEQ multiplex PCR; in TCRdb, only in-frame clones are kept and a portion is missing. The data show around 300,000 clones, about nine tenths seen once. The sequencing input was peripheral blood. V is TRBV6-5 and J is TRBJ2-1; 8 bases are a match to TRBD2. The receptor was isolated from a man aged 50-59 years with acute or convalescent COVID-19. The CDR3 region has the DNA TGTGCCAGCAGGGTATCCGGGACTAGTTCTAATGAGCAGTTCTTC. The encoded protein is CASRVSGTSSNEQFF.